The 18 T cell receptor beta chains given below trace back to one sample, sequenced in a study of blood T cell repertoires in COVID-19. The protocol was immunoSEQ multiplex PCR, while the TCRdb copy is restricted to in-frame clones and leaves out a portion. Of 80,000 or so clones in the sample, more than 80% are singletons; the top ten hold 4% to 6%. Sequenced: peripheral blood. The receptors originated from a woman aged 70 to 79 with acute or convalescent COVID-19.

This clone appeared a few times. This rearrangement joins TRBV7-6 to TRBJ1-1; possible D gene TRBD1, 5 bases. Deletions cut 3 bases from V and 2 bases from J, with 13 bases between. CDR1 is SGHVS and CDR2 is FNYEAQ in the germline V gene. CDR3 length: 15 amino acids. The CDR3 region has the DNA TGTGCCAGCAGCTTGAGAGGGGAGGGAAACACTGAAGCTTTCTTT. As protein: CASSLRGEGNTEAFF.

This clone was seen a single time. The chain recombines TRBV6-2 or TRBV6-3 with TRBJ1-1; D is unclear. The V end lost 5 bases, the J end lost 3 bases, and 16 bases lay between the germline ends. Germline assignment: CDR1 MNHEY and CDR2 SVGEGT. CDR3 length: 15 residues. DNA of the CDR3: TGTGCCAGCAGTCCCCCCCCAGGAGGGTACACTGAAGCTTTCTTT. Translated: CASSPPPGGYTEAFF.

The chain has TRBV3-1 (or the pseudogene TRBV3-2) and TRBJ1-1; 7 nucleotides agree with TRBD1. Germline loops: CDR1 LGHDT, CDR2 YNNKEL (reference sequence). The CDR3 has 15 residues. Trimming took 0 bases from V and 6 from J; bases not matched to a gene: 7. The CDR3 region is CASSQEGRGFPEAFF. DNA for the CDR3: TGTGCCAGCAGCCAAGAGGGCAGGGGGTTTCCTGAAGCTTTCTTT.

The chain combines TRBV5-6 with TRBJ1-2; D might be TRBD1 (5 bases). V lost 4 bases to trimming and J lost 1 base, with 20 bases between them. The CDR3 is made up of 17 amino acids. The germline V gene encodes CDR1 SGHDT and CDR2 YYEEEE. This CDR3 reads CASSPGHSPSFNYGYTF. As DNA, the CDR3 is TGTGCCAGCAGCCCAGGACATAGCCCCTCGTTTAACTATGGCTACACCTTC.

The chain uses TRBV11-2 and TRBJ2-5; TRBD1 might be the D (5 bases). V was shortened by 4 bases and J by 1 base, with 7 bases between the two germline ends. CDR1 SGHAT and CDR2 FQNNGV come from the germline V gene. The CDR3 covers 13 residues. CDR3 DNA sequence: TGTGCCAGCAGCTCAGACAGCCAAGAGACCCAGTACTTC. Residues: CASSSDSQETQYF.

The chain is built from TRBV6-5 and TRBJ2-7; 7 nucleotides line up with TRBD2. CDR1 is MNHEY and CDR2 is SVGAGI in the germline V gene. Unmatched junction bases numbered 7, after V lost 6 bases and J lost 2 bases. The CDR3 has 14 amino acids. CDR3 DNA sequence: TGTGCCAGCAGACCGGGACTATGGGCCTACGAGCAGTACTTC. Translation gives CASRPGLWAYEQYF.

This clone was found once. The V call is TRBV6-2 or TRBV6-3, the J call TRBJ2-1; 10 positions match TRBD2. The germline CDR1 and CDR2 sequences are MNHEY and SVGEGT. The V segment lost 0 bases and the J segment 0 bases; nucleotides outside the gene matches: 5. This CDR3 has 18 amino acids. This chain's CDR3 is CASSYSASGGLSYNEQFF. In DNA, the CDR3 is TGTGCCAGCAGTTACTCGGCTAGCGGGGGACTCTCCTACAATGAGCAGTTCTTC.

The V gene is TRBV7-2, the J gene TRBJ1-5; a weak D match, TRBD1 (6 bases). The length of the CDR3 is 14 residues. Germline CDR1 reads SGHTA; CDR2 reads FQGNSA. V was clipped by 5 bases and J by 6 bases, with 14 bases between them. The DNA for the CDR3 is TGTGCCAGCAGCCCTAGGGAGGGGGTTCAGCCCCAGCATTTT. This gives the protein CASSPREGVQPQHF.

The genes are TRBV9 and TRBJ1-2; 7 bases agree with TRBD1. The germline V gene encodes CDR1 SGDLS and CDR2 YYNGEE. V lost 3 bases and J lost 6; bases outside the gene matches: 8. This CDR3 region has 14 residues. CDR3 sequence reads: CASSAGQAFDGYTF. The CDR3 bases are TGTGCCAGCAGCGCCGGACAGGCGTTCGATGGCTACACCTTC. The entire variable domain, with the rest obtained from reference TRBV9 and TRBJ1-2, is as follows: DSGVTQTPKHLITATGQRVTLRCSPRSGDLSVYWYQQSLDQGLQFLIQYYNGEERAKGNILERFSAQQFPDLHSELNLSSLELGDSALYFCASSAGQAFDGYTFGSGTRLTVV.

This clone has just a few counts. This chain joins TRBV29-1 and TRBJ1-2; the D gene is possibly TRBD1 (6 bases). The germline V gene encodes CDR1 SQVTM and CDR2 ANQGSEA. V was pared by 6 bases and J by 7 bases, with 15 bases between. The CDR3 totals 12 residues. The CDR3 bases are TGCAGCGTAGTATCAGGGGATCTTGGCTACACCTTC. Its translation is CSVVSGDLGYTF.

The chain couples TRBV20-1 to TRBJ1-6; 8 positions match TRBD1. The V gene's germline CDR1 is DFQATT and CDR2 SNEGSKA (reference sequence). Trimming took 6 bases from V and 7 from J; bases not matched to a gene: 5. The CDR3 covers 13 residues. The CDR3 coding sequence is TGCAGTGCCAGTAACAGGGGGAATTCACCCCTCCACTTT. As protein: CSASNRGNSPLHF.

The genes are TRBV12-1 and TRBJ1-5; the table gives TRBD1 as D, unverified against the DNA. TRBV12-1 corresponds to a pseudogene. This CDR3 comprises 14 residues. The CDR3 coding sequence is TGTGCCAGCAGCTCCCAGGGTCCCGGGCAGCCCCAGCATTTT. Protein product: CASSSQGPGQPQHF.

This clone has just one count. This chain uses TRBV15 with TRBJ2-7; 8 positions match TRBD1. With 5 bases clipped from V and 6 bases from J, the junction kept 6 bases outside the gene matches. From germline, CDR1 is LNHNV and CDR2 YYDKDF (reference sequence). CDR3 size: 13 residues. The CDR3 bases are TGTGCCACCAGCGGCGGACAGGGTGGCGAGCAGTACTTC. Translated, it gives CATSGGQGGEQYF.

The gene calls are TRBV19 and TRBJ2-6, with D possibly TRBD2 on 6 matching bases. CDR1 is LNHDA, CDR2 SQIVND, per germline (reference sequence). Trimming stripped 5 bases from V and 0 bases from J, with 20 bases between. The CDR3 has 19 residues. CDR3 bases: TGTGCCAGTAGTTCCCGACTAGACTATCGAAGCTCTGGGGCCAACGTCCTGACTTTC. Its protein is CASSSRLDYRSSGANVLTF.

The rearrangement uses TRBV6-6 and TRBJ1-1; 7 positions match TRBD1. Germline trimming cut 0 bases from V and 1 base from J; bases unmatched to any gene: 5. This CDR3 spans 16 amino acids. The germline gives CDR1 MNHNY, CDR2 SVGAGI (reference sequence). In DNA form, the CDR3 reads TGTGCCAGCAGTTACTCCCTCGACAGGGCGAACACTGAAGCTTTCTTT. Its translation: CASSYSLDRANTEAFF.

V gene TRBV19 combines with J gene TRBJ1-1; no firm D call. Germline CDR1 LNHDA, CDR2 SQIVND (reference sequence). V was pared by 7 bases and J by 1 base, with 16 bases between. The CDR3 has 15 residues. The CDR3 region is CASIVGGQANTEAFF. Here the CDR3 DNA reads TGTGCCAGTATTGTAGGAGGTCAGGCGAACACTGAAGCTTTCTTT.

The genes are TRBV4-1 and TRBJ2-2; TRBD1 aligns across 10 bases. J gave up 6 bases and V 4 bases, and 17 bases lay outside the gene matches. The CDR3 totals 19 residues. CDR1 is MGHRA and CDR2 is YSYEKL in the germline V gene. CDR3 in DNA: TGCGCCAGCAGCCGGACCCCTATAACCGGGACAGGGGCCTCCGGGGAGCTGTTTTTT. Translating gives CASSRTPITGTGASGELFF.

This clone was counted a single time. The CDR3 coding sequence is TGTGCCAGCACCCTAAACAGGGCAAGCTCCTACGAGCAGTACTTC. It codes for CASTLNRASSYEQYF. This chain uses TRBV2 with TRBJ2-7; perhaps TRBD1 as D (6 bases). This CDR3 comprises 15 residues. V was clipped by 7 bases and J by 0 bases, with 16 bases between them. Germline V gene lookup returns CDR1 SNHLY and CDR2 FYNNEI.